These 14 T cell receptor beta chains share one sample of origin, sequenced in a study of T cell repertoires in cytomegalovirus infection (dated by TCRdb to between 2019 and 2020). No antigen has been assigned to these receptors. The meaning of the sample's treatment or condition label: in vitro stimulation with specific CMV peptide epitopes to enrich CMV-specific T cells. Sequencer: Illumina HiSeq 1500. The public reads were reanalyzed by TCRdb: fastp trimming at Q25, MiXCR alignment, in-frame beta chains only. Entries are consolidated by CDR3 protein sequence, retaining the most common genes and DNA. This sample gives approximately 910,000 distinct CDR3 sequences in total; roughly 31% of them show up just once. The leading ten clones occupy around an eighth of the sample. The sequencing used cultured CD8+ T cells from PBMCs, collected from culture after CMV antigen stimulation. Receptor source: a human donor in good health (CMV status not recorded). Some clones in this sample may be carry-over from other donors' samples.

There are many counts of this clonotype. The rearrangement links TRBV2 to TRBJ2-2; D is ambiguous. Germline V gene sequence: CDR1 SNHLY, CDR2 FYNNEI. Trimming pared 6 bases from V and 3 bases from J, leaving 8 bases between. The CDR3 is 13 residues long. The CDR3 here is CASRILDTGELFF. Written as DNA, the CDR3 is TGTGCCAGCAGAATTCTCGACACCGGGGAGCTGTTTTTT.

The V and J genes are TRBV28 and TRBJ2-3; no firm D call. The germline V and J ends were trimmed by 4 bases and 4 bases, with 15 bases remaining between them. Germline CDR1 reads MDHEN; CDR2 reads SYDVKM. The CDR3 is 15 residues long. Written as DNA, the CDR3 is TGTGCCAGCAGTTCTCTGGCCCAGCCCCCAGATACGCAGTATTTT. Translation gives CASSSLAQPPDTQYF.

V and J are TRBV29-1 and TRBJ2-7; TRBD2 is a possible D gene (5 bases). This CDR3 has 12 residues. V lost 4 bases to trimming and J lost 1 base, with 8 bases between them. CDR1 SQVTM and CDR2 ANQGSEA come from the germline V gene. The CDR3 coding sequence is TGCAGCGTTGTGGGAGTTTCCTACGAGCAGTACTTC. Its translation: CSVVGVSYEQYF.

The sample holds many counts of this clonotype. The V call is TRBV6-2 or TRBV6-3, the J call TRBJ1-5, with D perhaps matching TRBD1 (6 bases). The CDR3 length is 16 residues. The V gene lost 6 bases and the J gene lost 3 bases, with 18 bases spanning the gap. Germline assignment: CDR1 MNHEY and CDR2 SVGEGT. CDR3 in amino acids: CASRNIRDIDNQPQHF. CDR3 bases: TGTGCCAGCAGAAACATCCGGGACATAGACAATCAGCCCCAGCATTTT.

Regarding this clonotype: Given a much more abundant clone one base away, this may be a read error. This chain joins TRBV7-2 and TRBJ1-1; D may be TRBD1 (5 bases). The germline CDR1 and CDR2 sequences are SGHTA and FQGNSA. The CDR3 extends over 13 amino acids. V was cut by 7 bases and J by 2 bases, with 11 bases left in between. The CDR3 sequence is CTSTKGANTEAFF. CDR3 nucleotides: TGTACCAGCACCAAAGGGGCAAACACTGAAGCTTTCTTT.

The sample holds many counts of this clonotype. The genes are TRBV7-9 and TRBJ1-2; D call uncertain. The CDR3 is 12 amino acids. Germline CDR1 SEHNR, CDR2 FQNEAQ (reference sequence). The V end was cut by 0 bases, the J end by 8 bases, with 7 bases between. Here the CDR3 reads CASSLASRGYTF. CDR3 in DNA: TGTGCCAGCAGCTTAGCCTCGCGCGGCTACACCTTC.

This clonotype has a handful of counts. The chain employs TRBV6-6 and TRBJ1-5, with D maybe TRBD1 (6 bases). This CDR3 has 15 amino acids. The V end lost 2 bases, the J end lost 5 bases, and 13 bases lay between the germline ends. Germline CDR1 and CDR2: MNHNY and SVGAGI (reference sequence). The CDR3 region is CASSYLLQGDQPQHF. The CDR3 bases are TGTGCCAGCAGTTACCTCCTACAGGGAGATCAGCCCCAGCATTTT.

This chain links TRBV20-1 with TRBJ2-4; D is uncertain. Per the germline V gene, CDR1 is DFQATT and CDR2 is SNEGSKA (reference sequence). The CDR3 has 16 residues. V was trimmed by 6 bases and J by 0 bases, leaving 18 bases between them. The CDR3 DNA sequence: TGCAGTGCACCGGACGGACCAACTTTAGCCAAAAACATTCAGTACTTC. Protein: CSAPDGPTLAKNIQYF.

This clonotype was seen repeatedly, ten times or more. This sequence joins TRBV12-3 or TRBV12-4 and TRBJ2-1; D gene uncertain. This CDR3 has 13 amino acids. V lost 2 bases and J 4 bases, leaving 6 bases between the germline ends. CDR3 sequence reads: CASSLLVYNEQFF. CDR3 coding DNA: TGTGCCAGCAGTTTATTGGTGTACAATGAGCAGTTCTTC.

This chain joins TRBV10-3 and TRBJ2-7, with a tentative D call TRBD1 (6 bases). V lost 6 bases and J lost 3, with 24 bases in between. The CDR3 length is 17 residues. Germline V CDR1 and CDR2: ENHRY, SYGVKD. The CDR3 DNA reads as TGTGCCATCAGCCCAGGGGCCGGCCTGTTAAGTAGCTACGAGCAGTACGTC. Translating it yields CAISPGAGLLSSYEQYV.

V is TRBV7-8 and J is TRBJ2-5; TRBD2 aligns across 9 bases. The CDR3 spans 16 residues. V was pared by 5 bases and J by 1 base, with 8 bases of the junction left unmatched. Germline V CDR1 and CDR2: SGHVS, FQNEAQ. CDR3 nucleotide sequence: TGTGCCAGCAGCCCACCCCTAGCGGGGCCCCAAGAGACCCAGTACTTC. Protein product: CASSPPLAGPQETQYF. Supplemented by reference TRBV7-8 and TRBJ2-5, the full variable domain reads GAGVSQSPRYKVAKRGQDVALRCDPISGHVSLFWYQQALGQGPEFLTYFQNEAQLDKSGLPSDRFFAERPEGSVSTLKIQRTQQEDSAVYLCASSPPLAGPQETQYFGPGTRLLVL.

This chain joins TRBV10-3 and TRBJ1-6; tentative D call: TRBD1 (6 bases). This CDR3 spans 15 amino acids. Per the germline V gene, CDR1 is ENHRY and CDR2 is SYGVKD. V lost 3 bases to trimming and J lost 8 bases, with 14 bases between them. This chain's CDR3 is CAISDVGAMDSPLHF. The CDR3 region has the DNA TGTGCCATCAGTGATGTGGGGGCGATGGATTCACCCCTCCACTTT.

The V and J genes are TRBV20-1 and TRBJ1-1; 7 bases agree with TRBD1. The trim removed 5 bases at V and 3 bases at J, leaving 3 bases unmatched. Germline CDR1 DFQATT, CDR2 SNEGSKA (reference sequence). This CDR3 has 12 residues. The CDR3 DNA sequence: TGCAGTGCTGATGGGACAGACACTGAAGCTTTCTTT. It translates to CSADGTDTEAFF.

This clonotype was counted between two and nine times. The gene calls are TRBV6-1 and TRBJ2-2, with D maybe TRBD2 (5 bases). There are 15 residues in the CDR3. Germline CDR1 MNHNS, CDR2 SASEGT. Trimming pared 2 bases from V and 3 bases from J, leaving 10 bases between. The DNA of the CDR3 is TGTGCCAGCAGTGAAAAAGGACTCTACACCGGGGAGCTGTTTTTT. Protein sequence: CASSEKGLYTGELFF.